Listed here are 20 T cell receptor beta chains from one sample, sequenced in a study of cytomegalovirus exposure and HLA in healthy donors. The PCR ran on 60 Vbeta and 13 Jbeta primers. Profiled with immunoSEQ multiplex PCR; TCRdb holds only in-frame clones, not every one. The sample has roughly 88,000 clones, just under 70% seen once; the top ten hold 2.7%. Input material: PBMCs. The receptors here all came from a man aged 50 to 59 in good health and CMV-seronegative.

The chain is built from TRBV29-1 and TRBJ2-7; 10 bases map to TRBD1. J gave up 6 bases and V 2 bases, and 4 bases lay outside the gene matches. From germline, CDR1 is SQVTM and CDR2 ANQGSEA. CDR3 length: 13 residues. The CDR3 coding sequence is TGCAGCGTTGAAACGGGACAGGGGCTCGAGCAGTACTTC. It translates to CSVETGQGLEQYF.

The J gene is TRBJ1-5, the V gene TRBV6-5; 8 nucleotides match TRBD1. CDR3 length: 14 amino acids. Germline V lookup: CDR1 MNHEY, CDR2 SVGAGI. V dropped 4 bases and J dropped 3; count of bases not matched to a gene: 2. The CDR3 DNA reads TGTGCCAGCAGTTCGACAGGGGCCAATCAGCCCCAGCATTTT. Protein sequence: CASSSTGANQPQHF.

This clone has only a few counts. This rearrangement joins TRBV6-5 to TRBJ2-1; TRBD2 is a possible D gene (6 bases). V gave up 5 bases and J gave up 8 bases, with 10 bases separating them. The CDR3 runs 12 residues. Germline-derived CDR1 and CDR2 are MNHEY and SVGAGI. CDR3 residues: CASSRLGHEQFF. The CDR3 nucleotides are TGTGCCAGCAGTCGACTAGGACATGAGCAGTTCTTC.

This chain links TRBV9 with TRBJ2-2, with TRBD2 identical over 11 bases. The J segment lost 5 bases and the V segment lost 4 bases, leaving 10 bases of the junction unmatched. This CDR3 has 17 amino acids. CDR1 and CDR2 from the germline V gene are SGDLS and YYNGEE. CDR3 sequence (DNA): TGTGCCAGCAGCTGGCTAGCGGGGGGCCTCGGTACCGGGGAGCTGTTTTTT. Its translation: CASSWLAGGLGTGELFF.

The chain carries TRBV6-4 and TRBJ2-1, with 14 nucleotides matching TRBD2. The junction had 5 bases not matched to a gene; V was cut back by 5 bases and J by 5 bases. Per the germline V gene, CDR1 is MRHNA and CDR2 is SNTAGT. This CDR3 has 16 amino acids. In DNA, the CDR3 is TGTGCCAGCAGTAGGACTAGCGGGGGGTCTAACAATGAGCAGTTCTTC. Translation gives CASSRTSGGSNNEQFF.

J is TRBJ1-1 and V is TRBV29-1, with D unresolved. The germline V gene encodes CDR1 SQVTM and CDR2 ANQGSEA. The V and J ends lost 4 bases and 2 bases respectively, with 8 bases between them. The CDR3 consists of 12 residues. CDR3 loop: CSVGTANTEAFF. CDR3 DNA: TGCAGCGTTGGTACAGCAAACACTGAAGCTTTCTTT.

This chain links TRBV9 with TRBJ1-5; TRBD1 matches 8 bases. CDR1 is SGDLS, CDR2 YYNGEE, per germline. The CDR3 is 14 residues long. The ends lost 4 bases at V and 7 bases at J; junction bases unmatched: 7. CDR3 sequence: CASSSGQGEQPQHF. The DNA for the CDR3 is TGTGCCAGCAGCTCCGGACAGGGAGAACAGCCCCAGCATTTT.

V gene TRBV29-1 combines with J gene TRBJ1-4; TRBD1 aligns across 7 bases. CDR1 is SQVTM, CDR2 ANQGSEA, per germline. This CDR3 spans 14 amino acids. Germline trimming cut 4 bases from V and 8 bases from J; bases unmatched to any gene: 10. In nucleotides, the CDR3 is TGCAGCGTTGGGAACAGGGGTCTATCAGAAAAACTGTTTTTT. As protein: CSVGNRGLSEKLFF.

This clone was found a few times. The chain carries TRBV30 and TRBJ1-2; a weak D match, TRBD1 (6 bases). The CDR3 length is 11 residues. CDR1 and CDR2 (germline): GTSNPN, SVGIG (reference sequence). Trimming removed 7 bases at V and 8 bases at J, with 14 bases between. CDR3 in DNA: TGTGCCTACAAACAGGGAGACGGCTACACCTTC. It encodes CAYKQGDGYTF.

V and J are TRBV5-5 and TRBJ1-1; 9 bases map to TRBD1. The CDR3 runs 16 residues. V gave up 3 bases and J gave up 5 bases; unmatched junction bases: 11. Germline V gene sequence: CDR1 SGHKS, CDR2 YYEKEE (reference sequence). The CDR3 loop reads CASSSGTGWGGTEAFF. The CDR3 DNA is TGTGCCAGCAGCTCCGGGACAGGGTGGGGAGGGACTGAAGCTTTCTTT.

This clone was observed a handful of times. The chain recombines TRBV15 with TRBJ2-2; TRBD2 aligns across 7 bases. From germline, CDR1 is LNHNV and CDR2 YYDKDF (reference sequence). The CDR3 extends over 16 amino acids. V was clipped by 5 bases and J by 4 bases; unmatched bases: 10. CDR3 region: CATSVQYGLGTGELFF. CDR3 bases: TGTGCCACCAGCGTCCAGTACGGACTAGGCACCGGGGAGCTGTTTTTT.

This clone was observed a single time. The CDR3 region is CASSPTRQLSPLHF. The CDR3 region has the DNA TGTGCCAGCAGTCCCACTCGACAGCTTTCACCCCTCCACTTT. The chain carries TRBV27 and TRBJ1-6; tentative D call: TRBD1 (5 bases). Germline loops: CDR1 MNHEY, CDR2 SMNVEV (reference sequence). The CDR3 runs to 14 residues. V gave up 5 bases and J gave up 9 bases, with 14 bases separating them.

The genes are TRBV4-3 and TRBJ1-1; D is perhaps TRBD1 (5 bases). The CDR3 runs to 14 residues. From germline, CDR1 is LGHNA and CDR2 YSLEER. Trimming cost V 0 bases and J 7 bases, with 12 bases left between them. As DNA, the CDR3 is TGCGCCAGCAGCCAAGATCTGAGGGGAGGTGAAGCTTTCTTT. This codes for CASSQDLRGGEAFF.

This chain connects TRBV7-3 to TRBJ2-3; tentatively, D is TRBD2 (5 bases). CDR1 is SGHTA and CDR2 is FQGTGA in the germline V gene. The CDR3 spans 15 residues. With 2 bases removed from V and 6 bases from J, the gap between germline ends came to 15 bases. The DNA for the CDR3 is TGTGCCAGCAGCTTAGACCCGACTACGGTGGATACGCAGTATTTT. It codes for CASSLDPTTVDTQYF.

This clone was found a few times. The chain has TRBV7-9 and TRBJ2-6, with D possibly matching TRBD1 (5 bases). This CDR3 is built from 16 residues. V gave up 3 bases and J gave up 0 bases, with 9 bases separating them. CDR1 SEHNR and CDR2 FQNEAQ come from the germline V gene (reference sequence). This CDR3 reads CASSLDMPSGANVLTF. In nucleotides, the CDR3 is TGTGCCAGCAGCTTGGACATGCCCTCTGGGGCCAACGTCCTGACTTTC.

This rearrangement joins TRBV6-5 to TRBJ1-4; D may be TRBD1 (6 bases). The germline CDR1 and CDR2 sequences are MNHEY and SVGAGI. The CDR3 consists of 15 residues. V shed 2 bases and J shed 3 bases, with 10 bases lying between them. CDR3 DNA: TGTGCCAGCAGTTACGGGACAACCTCTAATGAAAAACTGTTTTTT. It translates to CASSYGTTSNEKLFF.

The chain links TRBV7-2 to TRBJ2-1, with 7 bases that match TRBD1. Germline assignment: CDR1 SGHTA and CDR2 FQGNSA. Trimming cost V 0 bases and J 6 bases; bases outside gene matches: 5. The CDR3 covers 15 residues. The CDR3 DNA reads as TGTGCCAGCAGCTTAGCGCCAAGACAGGGCAATGAGCAGTTCTTC. It translates to CASSLAPRQGNEQFF.

This rearrangement joins TRBV6-1 to TRBJ1-1, with D perhaps TRBD1 (5 bases). Germline CDR1 is MNHNS and CDR2 is SASEGT. This CDR3 is 13 amino acids long. Trimming took 4 bases from V and 6 from J, leaving 12 bases between them. The CDR3, as DNA: TGTGCCAGCAGTGTCACGGGGGTGGCTGAAGCTTTCTTT. Protein product: CASSVTGVAEAFF.

The V call is TRBV2, the J call TRBJ1-5; D remains unclear. This CDR3 is built from 15 residues. The V end lost 0 bases, the J end lost 4 bases, and 10 bases lay between the germline ends. Germline V CDR1 and CDR2: SNHLY, FYNNEI. The CDR3 loop is CASSEAGGRNQPQHF. CDR3 DNA: TGTGCCAGCAGTGAAGCTGGAGGCAGGAATCAGCCCCAGCATTTT.

The rearrangement links TRBV13 to TRBJ1-5; D remains ambiguous. Germline CDR1 reads PRHDT; CDR2 reads FYEKMQ (reference sequence). The CDR3 totals 12 residues. Trimming took 0 bases from V and 10 from J, leaving 7 bases between them. CDR3: CASSLGRRPQHF. The CDR3 DNA reads as TGTGCCAGCAGCTTAGGCCGCAGACCCCAGCATTTT.